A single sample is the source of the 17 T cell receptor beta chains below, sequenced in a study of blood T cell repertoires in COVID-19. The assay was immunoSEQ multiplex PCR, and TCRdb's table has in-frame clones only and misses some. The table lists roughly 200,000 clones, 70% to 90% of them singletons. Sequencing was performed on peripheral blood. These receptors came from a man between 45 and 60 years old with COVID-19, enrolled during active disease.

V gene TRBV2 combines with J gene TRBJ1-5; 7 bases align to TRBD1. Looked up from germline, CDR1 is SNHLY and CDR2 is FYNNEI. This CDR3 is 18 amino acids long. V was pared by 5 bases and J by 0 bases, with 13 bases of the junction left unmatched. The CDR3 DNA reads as TGTGCCAGCAGTTCCGACAGGGTCTTGCGGTTTAGCAATCAGCCCCAGCATTTT. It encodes CASSSDRVLRFSNQPQHF.

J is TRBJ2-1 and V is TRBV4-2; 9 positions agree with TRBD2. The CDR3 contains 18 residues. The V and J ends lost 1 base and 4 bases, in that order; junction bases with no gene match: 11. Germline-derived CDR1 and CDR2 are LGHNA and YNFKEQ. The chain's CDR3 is CASSQATQTSGYYNEQFF. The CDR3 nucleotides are TGTGCCAGCAGCCAAGCCACCCAAACTAGCGGGTATTACAATGAGCAGTTCTTC.

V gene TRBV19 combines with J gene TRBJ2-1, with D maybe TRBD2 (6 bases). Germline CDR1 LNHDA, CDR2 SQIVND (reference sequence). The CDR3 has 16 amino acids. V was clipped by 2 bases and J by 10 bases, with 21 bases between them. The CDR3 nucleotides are TGTGCCAGTAGTATACTTCCCGCGGGATTATTCCCCGAGCAGTTCTTC. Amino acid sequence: CASSILPAGLFPEQFF.

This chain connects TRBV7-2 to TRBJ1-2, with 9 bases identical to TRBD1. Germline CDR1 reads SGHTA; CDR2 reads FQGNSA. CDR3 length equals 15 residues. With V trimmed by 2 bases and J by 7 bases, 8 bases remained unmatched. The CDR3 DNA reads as TGTGCCAGCAGCTTATTAGGACAGGGGAGGAGTGGCTACACCTTC. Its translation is CASSLLGQGRSGYTF.

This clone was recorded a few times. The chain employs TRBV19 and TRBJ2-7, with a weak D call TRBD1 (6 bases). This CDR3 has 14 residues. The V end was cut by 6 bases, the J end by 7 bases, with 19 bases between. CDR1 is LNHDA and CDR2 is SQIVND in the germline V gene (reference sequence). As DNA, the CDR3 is TGTGCCAGTAGCCGGGACACAGCCTTTGGGGAGCAGTACTTC. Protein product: CASSRDTAFGEQYF. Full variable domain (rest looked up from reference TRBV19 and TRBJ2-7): DGGITQSPKYLFRKEGQNVTLSCEQNLNHDAMYWYRQDPGQGLRLIYYSQIVNDFQKGDIAEGYSVSREKKESFPLTVTSAQKNPTAFYLCASSRDTAFGEQYFGPGTRLTVT.

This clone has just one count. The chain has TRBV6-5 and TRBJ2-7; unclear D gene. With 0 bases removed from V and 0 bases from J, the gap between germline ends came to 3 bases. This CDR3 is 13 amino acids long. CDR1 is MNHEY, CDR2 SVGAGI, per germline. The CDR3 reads CASSYSSSYEQYF. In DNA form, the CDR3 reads TGTGCCAGCAGTTACTCGAGCTCCTACGAGCAGTACTTC.

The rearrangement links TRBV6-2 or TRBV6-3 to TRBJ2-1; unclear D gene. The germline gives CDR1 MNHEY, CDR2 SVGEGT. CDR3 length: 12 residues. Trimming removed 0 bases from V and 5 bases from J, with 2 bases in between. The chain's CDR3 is CASSYSNNEQFF. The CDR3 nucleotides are TGTGCCAGCAGTTACTCTAACAATGAGCAGTTCTTC.

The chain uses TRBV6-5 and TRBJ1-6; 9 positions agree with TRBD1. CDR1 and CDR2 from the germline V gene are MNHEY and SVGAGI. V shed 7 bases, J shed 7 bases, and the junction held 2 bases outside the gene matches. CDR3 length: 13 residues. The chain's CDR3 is CASTGTGNSPLHF. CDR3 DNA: TGTGCCAGCACCGGGACAGGGAATTCACCCCTCCACTTT.

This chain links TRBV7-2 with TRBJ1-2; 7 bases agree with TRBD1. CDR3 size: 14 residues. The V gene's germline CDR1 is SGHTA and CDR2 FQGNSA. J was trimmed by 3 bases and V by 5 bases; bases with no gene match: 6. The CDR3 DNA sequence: TGTGCCAGCAGCCCAAGACAGGGAGACTATGGCTACACCTTC. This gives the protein CASSPRQGDYGYTF.

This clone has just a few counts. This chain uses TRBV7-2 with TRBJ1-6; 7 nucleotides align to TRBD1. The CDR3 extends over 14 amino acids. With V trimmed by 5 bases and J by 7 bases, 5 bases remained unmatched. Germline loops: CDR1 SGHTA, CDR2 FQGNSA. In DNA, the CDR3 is TGTGCCAGCAGCCCCGACAGGGAGAATTCACCCCTCCACTTT. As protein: CASSPDRENSPLHF. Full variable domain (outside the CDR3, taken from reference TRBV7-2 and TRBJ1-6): GAGVSQSPSNKVTEKGKDVELRCDPISGHTALYWYRQSLGQGLEFLIYFQGNSAPDKSGLPSDRFSAERTGGSVSTLTIQRTQQEDSAVYLCASSPDRENSPLHFGNGTRLTVT.

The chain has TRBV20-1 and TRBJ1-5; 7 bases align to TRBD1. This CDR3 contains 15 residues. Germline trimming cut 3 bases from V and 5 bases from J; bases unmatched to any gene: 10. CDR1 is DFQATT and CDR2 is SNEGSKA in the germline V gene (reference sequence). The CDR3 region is CSASVQGDFHQPQHF. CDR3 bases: TGCAGTGCTAGTGTTCAGGGGGACTTCCATCAGCCCCAGCATTTT.

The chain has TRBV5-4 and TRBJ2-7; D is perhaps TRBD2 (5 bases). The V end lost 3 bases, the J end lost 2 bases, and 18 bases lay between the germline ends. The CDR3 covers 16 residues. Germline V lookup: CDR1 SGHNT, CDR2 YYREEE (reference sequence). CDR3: CASSSGDFPPTYEQYF. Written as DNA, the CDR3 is TGTGCCAGCAGCTCCGGGGATTTTCCCCCCACCTACGAGCAGTACTTC.

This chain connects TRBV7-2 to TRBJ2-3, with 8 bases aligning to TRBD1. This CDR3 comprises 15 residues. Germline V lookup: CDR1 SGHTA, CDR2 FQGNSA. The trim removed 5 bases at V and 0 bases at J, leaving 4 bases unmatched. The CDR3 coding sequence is TGTGCCAGCAGCCCGCGGACAGGGAGCACAGATACGCAGTATTTT. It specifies CASSPRTGSTDTQYF. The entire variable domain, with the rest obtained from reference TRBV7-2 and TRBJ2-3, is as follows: GAGVSQSPSNKVTEKGKDVELRCDPISGHTALYWYRQSLGQGLEFLIYFQGNSAPDKSGLPSDRFSAERTGGSVSTLTIQRTQQEDSAVYLCASSPRTGSTDTQYFGPGTRLTVL.

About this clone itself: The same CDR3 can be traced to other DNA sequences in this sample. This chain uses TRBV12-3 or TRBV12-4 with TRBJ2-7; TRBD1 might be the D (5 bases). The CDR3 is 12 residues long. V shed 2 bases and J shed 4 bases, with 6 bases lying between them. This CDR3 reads CASSLQGYEQYF. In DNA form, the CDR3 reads TGTGCCAGCAGTTTACAGGGTTACGAGCAGTACTTC.

The CDR3 loop is CASSSPAGGGNTIYF. CDR3 DNA: TGTGCCAGCAGCTCCCCAGCAGGGGGAGGAAACACCATATATTTT. The V gene is TRBV7-6, the J gene TRBJ1-3, with TRBD1 matching over 7 bases. Germline V gives CDR1 SGHVS, CDR2 FNYEAQ. V shed 4 bases and J 4 bases; nucleotides not matched to a gene: 7. The CDR3 sequence is 15 residues long. The whole variable domain, remainder taken from reference TRBV7-6 and TRBJ1-3, is GAGVSQSPRYKVTKRGQDVALRCDPISGHVSLYWYRQALGQGPEFLTYFNYEAQQDKSGLPNDRFSAERPEGSISTLTIQRTEQRDSAMYRCASSSPAGGGNTIYFGEGSWLTVV.

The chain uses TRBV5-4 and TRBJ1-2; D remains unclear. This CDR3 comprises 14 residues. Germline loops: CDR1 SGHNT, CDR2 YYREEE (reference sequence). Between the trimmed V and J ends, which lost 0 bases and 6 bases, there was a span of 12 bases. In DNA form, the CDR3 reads TGTGCCAGCAGCTTGGGGGCAGCGGATGATGGCTACACCTTC. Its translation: CASSLGAADDGYTF.

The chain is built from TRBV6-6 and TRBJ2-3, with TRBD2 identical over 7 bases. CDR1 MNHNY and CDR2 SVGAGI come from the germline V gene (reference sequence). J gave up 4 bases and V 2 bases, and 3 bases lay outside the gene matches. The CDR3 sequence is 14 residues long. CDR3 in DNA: TGTGCCAGCAGTTACGTCCTAGCGGCAGATACGCAGTATTTT. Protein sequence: CASSYVLAADTQYF.